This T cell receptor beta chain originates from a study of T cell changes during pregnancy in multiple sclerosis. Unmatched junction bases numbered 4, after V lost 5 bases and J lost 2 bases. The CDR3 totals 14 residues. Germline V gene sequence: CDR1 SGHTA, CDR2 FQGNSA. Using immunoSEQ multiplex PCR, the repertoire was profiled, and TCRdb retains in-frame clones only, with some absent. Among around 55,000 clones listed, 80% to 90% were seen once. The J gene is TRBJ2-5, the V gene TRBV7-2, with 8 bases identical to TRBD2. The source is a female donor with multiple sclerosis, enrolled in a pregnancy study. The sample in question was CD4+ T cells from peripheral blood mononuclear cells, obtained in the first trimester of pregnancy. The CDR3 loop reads CASSASGPQETQYF. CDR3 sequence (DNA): TGTGCCAGCAGCGCTAGCGGGCCACAAGAGACCCAGTACTTC.